These 4 T cell receptor beta chains share one sample of origin, sequenced in a study of blood T cell repertoires in COVID-19. Only in-frame clones appear in the TCRdb table, and some are missing; sequencing was by immunoSEQ multiplex PCR. The sample has approximately 25,000 clones, roughly 72% seen once; the top ten hold approximately 45%. Sequencing was carried out using peripheral blood. These TCRs come from a woman over 75 with acute or convalescent COVID-19.

V gene TRBV7-2 combines with J gene TRBJ1-6; no clear D. V was pared by 6 bases and J by 7 bases, with 13 bases between. Per the germline V gene, CDR1 is SGHTA and CDR2 is FQGNSA. This CDR3 is 14 amino acids long. The CDR3 spells CASSMTGSNSPLHF. The DNA for the CDR3 is TGTGCCAGCAGTATGACCGGGAGCAATTCACCCCTCCACTTT. Supplemented by reference TRBV7-2 and TRBJ1-6, the full variable domain reads GAGVSQSPSNKVTEKGKDVELRCDPISGHTALYWYRQSLGQGLEFLIYFQGNSAPDKSGLPSDRFSAERTGGSVSTLTIQRTQQEDSAVYLCASSMTGSNSPLHFGNGTRLTVT.

The chain uses TRBV28 and TRBJ2-1; 11 nucleotides agree with TRBD2. The V gene's germline CDR1 is MDHEN and CDR2 SYDVKM. V dropped 5 bases and J dropped 1; count of bases not matched to a gene: 13. The CDR3 consists of 19 residues. CDR3 region: CASSPNLLSSGGSYNEQFF. The DNA of the CDR3 is TGTGCCAGCAGTCCAAACCTCTTATCTAGCGGGGGGTCCTACAATGAGCAGTTCTTC. Together with reference TRBV28 and TRBJ2-1, the CDR3 gives the full variable domain: DVKVTQSSRYLVKRTGEKVFLECVQDMDHENMFWYRQDPGLGLRLIYFSYDVKMKEKGDIPEGYSVSREKKERFSLILESASTNQTSMYLCASSPNLLSSGGSYNEQFFGPGTRLTVL.

The rearrangement joins TRBV4-1 to TRBJ1-5; 8 nucleotides line up with TRBD1. With V trimmed by 4 bases and J by 6 bases, 5 bases remained unmatched. The CDR3 consists of 14 residues. From germline, CDR1 is MGHRA and CDR2 YSYEKL. This CDR3 reads CASSPLTGVQPQHF. In nucleotides, the CDR3 is TGCGCCAGCAGCCCACTGACAGGGGTTCAGCCCCAGCATTTT.

CDR3 region: CASSPLTSGTQYF. The CDR3 nucleotides read TGTGCCAGCAGCCCACTCACTAGCGGTACTCAGTACTTC. V is TRBV11-2 and J is TRBJ2-7; 8 nucleotides align to TRBD2. Germline V gives CDR1 SGHAT, CDR2 FQNNGV. This CDR3 has 13 residues. V shed 5 bases and J 10 bases; nucleotides not matched to a gene: 10. Drawing the rest from reference TRBV11-2 and TRBJ2-7, the complete variable domain is EAGVAQSPRYKIIEKRQSVAFWCNPISGHATLYWYQQILGQGPKLLIQFQNNGVVDDSQLPKDRFSAERLKGVDSTLKIQPAKLEDSAVYLCASSPLTSGTQYFGPGTRLTVT.